The 6 T cell receptor beta chains reported below all come from one sample, sequenced in a study of early T cells in non-severe SARS-CoV-2 infection (dated by TCRdb to 2020 to 2022). Receptor amplification or capture employed 5' RACE. Reads for this sample came from a NextSeq 500. TCRdb trimmed public reads at Q25 via fastp, called clones via MiXCR and kept in-frame beta chains. Entries that share a CDR3 protein sequence are merged under the most common genes and DNA. For this sample the table gives about 52,000 distinct CDR3 sequences, of which approximately 11% were detected only once. Under 15% of the sample is taken by the ten largest. The sample taken for sequencing was whole blood. The receptors come from an adult who was a healthcare worker with PCR-confirmed SARS-CoV-2 infection or an uninfected control (not recorded which).

The CDR3 spells CASSPGLAGYEQYF. The DNA for the CDR3 is TGTGCCAGCAGCCCCGGACTAGCGGGCTACGAGCAGTACTTC. The J gene is TRBJ2-7, the V gene TRBV5-4; TRBD2 matches 11 bases. J was trimmed by 3 bases and V by 4 bases; bases with no gene match: 3. This CDR3 has 14 amino acids. Germline CDR1 and CDR2: SGHNT and YYREEE (reference sequence).

The CDR3 here is CASRRAGLETQYF. CDR3 coding DNA: TGTGCCAGCAGAAGAGCGGGATTGGAGACCCAGTACTTC. J is TRBJ2-5 and V is TRBV13; 7 bases agree with TRBD2. Unmatched junction bases numbered 6, after V lost 6 bases and J lost 5 bases. Looked up from germline, CDR1 is PRHDT and CDR2 is FYEKMQ (reference sequence). The CDR3 is 13 residues long. Based on the CDR3 plus reference TRBV13 and TRBJ2-5, the full variable domain is AAGVIQSPRHLIKEKRETATLKCYPIPRHDTVYWYQQGPGQDPQFLISFYEKMQSDKGSIPDRFSAQQFSDYHSELNMSSLELGDSALYFCASRRAGLETQYFGPGTRLLVL.

In its sample, this clonotype was seen many times. The chain uses TRBV6-5 and TRBJ1-6; D is unresolved. CDR1 is MNHEY and CDR2 is SVGAGI in the germline V gene. The CDR3 has 12 amino acids. V was clipped by 6 bases and J by 7 bases, with 7 bases between them. The CDR3 sequence: CASSEQNSPLHF. The CDR3 DNA sequence: TGTGCCAGCAGCGAGCAAAATTCACCCCTCCACTTT.

The chain joins TRBV28 to TRBJ1-5, with D possibly matching TRBD1 (5 bases). This CDR3 is 14 amino acids long. Germline loops: CDR1 MDHEN, CDR2 SYDVKM. V was trimmed by 5 bases and J by 4 bases, leaving 12 bases between them. The CDR3 sequence: CASSTGGGNQPQHF. Written as DNA, the CDR3 is TGTGCCAGCAGTACAGGCGGGGGTAATCAGCCCCAGCATTTT. The full variable domain, rest sourced from reference TRBV28 and TRBJ1-5, is DVKVTQSSRYLVKRTGEKVFLECVQDMDHENMFWYRQDPGLGLRLIYFSYDVKMKEKGDIPEGYSVSREKKERFSLILESASTNQTSMYLCASSTGGGNQPQHFGDGTRLSIL.

The chain links TRBV5-1 to TRBJ1-1; perhaps TRBD1 as D (6 bases). Germline V gene lookup returns CDR1 SGHRS and CDR2 YFSETQ. CDR3 length: 15 amino acids. With 0 bases removed from V and 4 bases from J, the gap between germline ends came to 13 bases. DNA of the CDR3: TGCGCCAGCAGCTTGGAAGGGGGATTCGGCACTGAAGCTTTCTTT. Its translation: CASSLEGGFGTEAFF.

This clonotype was seen a few times. The rearrangement links TRBV10-2 to TRBJ2-4; the D is unclear. Deletions cut 0 bases from V and 8 bases from J, with 5 bases between. This CDR3 has 12 residues. The germline CDR1 and CDR2 sequences are WSHSY and SAAADI. This chain's CDR3 is CASSESADIQYF. CDR3 DNA: TGCGCCAGCAGTGAGTCGGCAGACATTCAGTACTTC.